This T cell receptor (beta chain) was observed in a study of CD8+CD57+ T cells in acquired aplastic anemia. Broader study findings: Patients showed no significant difference from controls in CD8+ Simpson's diversity. Patients and controls shared some 30 CD8+ CDR3 sequences, highly expressed in patients.

Previously, flow cytometry had revealed CD8+CD57+ cell expansion in the patients chosen for sequencing. V lost 5 bases and J lost 3, with 13 bases in between. Germline V gives CDR1 SGHAT, CDR2 FQNNGV. This CDR3 is built from 14 residues. Concerning this clonotype: Its antigen remains unknown.

CDR3 and TCR beta VDJ profiling relied on a genomic DNA template. MiXCR, applied by TCRdb to the reads, yields one record per CDR3 protein. The sample lists 160,000 or so distinct CDR3 sequences, roughly 48% occurring once. Sequencing was carried out using sorted CD4+, CD8+, or CD8+CD57+ T cells (not recorded which) from PBMCs. This rearrangement joins TRBV11-2 to TRBJ1-1; a possible D gene is TRBD1 (5 bases). This TCR was sampled from a human donor with aplastic anemia. The CDR3 DNA reads as TGTGCCAGCAGCCCCCTCGCCAGGGACACTGAAGCTTTCTTT. As protein: CASSPLARDTEAFF. Supplemented by reference TRBV11-2 and TRBJ1-1, the full variable domain reads EAGVAQSPRYKIIEKRQSVAFWCNPISGHATLYWYQQILGQGPKLLIQFQNNGVVDDSQLPKDRFSAERLKGVDSTLKIQPAKLEDSAVYLCASSPLARDTEAFFGQGTRLTVV.